This TCR beta chain is from a study of cytomegalovirus exposure and HLA in healthy donors. The PCR employed 60 Vbeta primers together with 13 Jbeta primers. Original methodology: Approximately 86 million unique TCR beta chains, 9.5 million to 14 million shared, were counted in a later analysis. Some clones are missing from TCRdb's copy, which holds only in-frame ones; the method was immunoSEQ multiplex PCR. Clonal size and the V and J genes are those of that table, whereas D and trimming came from the DNA. Among more than 95,000 clones listed, 10% were seen once. Germline lookup yields CDR1 SSHAT and CDR2 FNYEAQ (reference sequence). The CDR3 sequence is 13 residues long. The table lists this clone with a few counts. An end of the junction differs from the germline gene, which may be a read error.

The genes are TRBV7-7 and TRBJ2-2, with a weak D call TRBD1 (5 bases). This clonotype was obtained from a man aged 35 to 55 in good health and CMV-seropositive. The sequenced sample was PBMCs. For the CDR3, the DNA is TGTGCTAGCAGCTTTAAGGGGACCGGGGAGCTGTTTTTT. Protein: CASSFKGTGELFF.